The present T cell receptor (beta chain) was sequenced within a study of cytomegalovirus exposure and HLA in healthy donors. The primer mix had 60 Vbeta and 13 Jbeta primers. Clones were sequenced by immunoSEQ multiplex PCR, and TCRdb holds only the in-frame ones, with some missing. This sample has approximately 190,000 clones, with about 85% found just once. This CDR3 contains 16 residues. V lost 2 bases, J lost 2 bases, and 6 bases stayed unmatched. CDR1 and CDR2 from the germline V gene are PRHDT and FYEKMQ (reference sequence). The specimen was PBMCs. This TCR was recovered from a man aged 50-59 years in good health and CMV-seronegative. The chain is built from TRBV13 and TRBJ2-3; 8 bases align to TRBD2. CDR3 DNA sequence: TGTGCCAGCAGCTTAACGGGAGGGCCGTACACAGATACGCAGTATTTT. It translates to CASSLTGGPYTDTQYF.